This T cell receptor beta chain is from a study of cytomegalovirus exposure and HLA in healthy donors. Study-wide points: What was likely a sequencing artifact was a cluster of highly shared sequence variants. A later analysis associated roughly 15,000 TCR beta sequences with HLA alleles at a 0.05 false discovery rate. In a later analysis, a missense DCLRE1C variant was linked to TCR beta V- and J-gene trimming. Immune exposure was documented only through CMV serostatus.

The germline gives CDR1 SGHNT, CDR2 YYREEE (reference sequence). The CDR3 runs to 14 residues. This clone was seen a handful of times. What it binds is unknown. Primers for the PCR totalled 60 Vbeta and 13 Jbeta. Measured with immunoSEQ multiplex PCR; TCRdb has only the in-frame clones, and not every one. The sample carries about 190,000 clones, roughly 81% recorded once. The gene calls are TRBV5-4 and TRBJ2-7; 7 bases align to TRBD2. TRBJ2-1 matches the DNA end more closely, so the J call is doubtful. The sequenced material came from PBMCs. The TCR originated in a woman between 25 and 40 years old in good health and CMV-seropositive. For the CDR3, the DNA is TGTGCCAGCAGCGGGGGGAGCGACGGGGGGGAGCAGTTCTTC. This gives the protein CASSGGSDGGEQFF.